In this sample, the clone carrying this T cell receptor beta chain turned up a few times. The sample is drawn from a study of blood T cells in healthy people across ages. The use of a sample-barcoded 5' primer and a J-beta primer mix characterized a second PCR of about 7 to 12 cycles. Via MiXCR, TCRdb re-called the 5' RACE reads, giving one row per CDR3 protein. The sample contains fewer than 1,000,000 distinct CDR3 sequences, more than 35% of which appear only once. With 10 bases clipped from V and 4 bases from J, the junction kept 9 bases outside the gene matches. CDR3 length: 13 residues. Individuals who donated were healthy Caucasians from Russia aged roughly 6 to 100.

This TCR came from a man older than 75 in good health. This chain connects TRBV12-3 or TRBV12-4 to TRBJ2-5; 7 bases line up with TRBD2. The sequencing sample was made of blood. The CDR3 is CATSRTRLETQYF. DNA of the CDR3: TGTGCCACCTCGAGGACTAGACTAGAGACCCAGTACTTC.